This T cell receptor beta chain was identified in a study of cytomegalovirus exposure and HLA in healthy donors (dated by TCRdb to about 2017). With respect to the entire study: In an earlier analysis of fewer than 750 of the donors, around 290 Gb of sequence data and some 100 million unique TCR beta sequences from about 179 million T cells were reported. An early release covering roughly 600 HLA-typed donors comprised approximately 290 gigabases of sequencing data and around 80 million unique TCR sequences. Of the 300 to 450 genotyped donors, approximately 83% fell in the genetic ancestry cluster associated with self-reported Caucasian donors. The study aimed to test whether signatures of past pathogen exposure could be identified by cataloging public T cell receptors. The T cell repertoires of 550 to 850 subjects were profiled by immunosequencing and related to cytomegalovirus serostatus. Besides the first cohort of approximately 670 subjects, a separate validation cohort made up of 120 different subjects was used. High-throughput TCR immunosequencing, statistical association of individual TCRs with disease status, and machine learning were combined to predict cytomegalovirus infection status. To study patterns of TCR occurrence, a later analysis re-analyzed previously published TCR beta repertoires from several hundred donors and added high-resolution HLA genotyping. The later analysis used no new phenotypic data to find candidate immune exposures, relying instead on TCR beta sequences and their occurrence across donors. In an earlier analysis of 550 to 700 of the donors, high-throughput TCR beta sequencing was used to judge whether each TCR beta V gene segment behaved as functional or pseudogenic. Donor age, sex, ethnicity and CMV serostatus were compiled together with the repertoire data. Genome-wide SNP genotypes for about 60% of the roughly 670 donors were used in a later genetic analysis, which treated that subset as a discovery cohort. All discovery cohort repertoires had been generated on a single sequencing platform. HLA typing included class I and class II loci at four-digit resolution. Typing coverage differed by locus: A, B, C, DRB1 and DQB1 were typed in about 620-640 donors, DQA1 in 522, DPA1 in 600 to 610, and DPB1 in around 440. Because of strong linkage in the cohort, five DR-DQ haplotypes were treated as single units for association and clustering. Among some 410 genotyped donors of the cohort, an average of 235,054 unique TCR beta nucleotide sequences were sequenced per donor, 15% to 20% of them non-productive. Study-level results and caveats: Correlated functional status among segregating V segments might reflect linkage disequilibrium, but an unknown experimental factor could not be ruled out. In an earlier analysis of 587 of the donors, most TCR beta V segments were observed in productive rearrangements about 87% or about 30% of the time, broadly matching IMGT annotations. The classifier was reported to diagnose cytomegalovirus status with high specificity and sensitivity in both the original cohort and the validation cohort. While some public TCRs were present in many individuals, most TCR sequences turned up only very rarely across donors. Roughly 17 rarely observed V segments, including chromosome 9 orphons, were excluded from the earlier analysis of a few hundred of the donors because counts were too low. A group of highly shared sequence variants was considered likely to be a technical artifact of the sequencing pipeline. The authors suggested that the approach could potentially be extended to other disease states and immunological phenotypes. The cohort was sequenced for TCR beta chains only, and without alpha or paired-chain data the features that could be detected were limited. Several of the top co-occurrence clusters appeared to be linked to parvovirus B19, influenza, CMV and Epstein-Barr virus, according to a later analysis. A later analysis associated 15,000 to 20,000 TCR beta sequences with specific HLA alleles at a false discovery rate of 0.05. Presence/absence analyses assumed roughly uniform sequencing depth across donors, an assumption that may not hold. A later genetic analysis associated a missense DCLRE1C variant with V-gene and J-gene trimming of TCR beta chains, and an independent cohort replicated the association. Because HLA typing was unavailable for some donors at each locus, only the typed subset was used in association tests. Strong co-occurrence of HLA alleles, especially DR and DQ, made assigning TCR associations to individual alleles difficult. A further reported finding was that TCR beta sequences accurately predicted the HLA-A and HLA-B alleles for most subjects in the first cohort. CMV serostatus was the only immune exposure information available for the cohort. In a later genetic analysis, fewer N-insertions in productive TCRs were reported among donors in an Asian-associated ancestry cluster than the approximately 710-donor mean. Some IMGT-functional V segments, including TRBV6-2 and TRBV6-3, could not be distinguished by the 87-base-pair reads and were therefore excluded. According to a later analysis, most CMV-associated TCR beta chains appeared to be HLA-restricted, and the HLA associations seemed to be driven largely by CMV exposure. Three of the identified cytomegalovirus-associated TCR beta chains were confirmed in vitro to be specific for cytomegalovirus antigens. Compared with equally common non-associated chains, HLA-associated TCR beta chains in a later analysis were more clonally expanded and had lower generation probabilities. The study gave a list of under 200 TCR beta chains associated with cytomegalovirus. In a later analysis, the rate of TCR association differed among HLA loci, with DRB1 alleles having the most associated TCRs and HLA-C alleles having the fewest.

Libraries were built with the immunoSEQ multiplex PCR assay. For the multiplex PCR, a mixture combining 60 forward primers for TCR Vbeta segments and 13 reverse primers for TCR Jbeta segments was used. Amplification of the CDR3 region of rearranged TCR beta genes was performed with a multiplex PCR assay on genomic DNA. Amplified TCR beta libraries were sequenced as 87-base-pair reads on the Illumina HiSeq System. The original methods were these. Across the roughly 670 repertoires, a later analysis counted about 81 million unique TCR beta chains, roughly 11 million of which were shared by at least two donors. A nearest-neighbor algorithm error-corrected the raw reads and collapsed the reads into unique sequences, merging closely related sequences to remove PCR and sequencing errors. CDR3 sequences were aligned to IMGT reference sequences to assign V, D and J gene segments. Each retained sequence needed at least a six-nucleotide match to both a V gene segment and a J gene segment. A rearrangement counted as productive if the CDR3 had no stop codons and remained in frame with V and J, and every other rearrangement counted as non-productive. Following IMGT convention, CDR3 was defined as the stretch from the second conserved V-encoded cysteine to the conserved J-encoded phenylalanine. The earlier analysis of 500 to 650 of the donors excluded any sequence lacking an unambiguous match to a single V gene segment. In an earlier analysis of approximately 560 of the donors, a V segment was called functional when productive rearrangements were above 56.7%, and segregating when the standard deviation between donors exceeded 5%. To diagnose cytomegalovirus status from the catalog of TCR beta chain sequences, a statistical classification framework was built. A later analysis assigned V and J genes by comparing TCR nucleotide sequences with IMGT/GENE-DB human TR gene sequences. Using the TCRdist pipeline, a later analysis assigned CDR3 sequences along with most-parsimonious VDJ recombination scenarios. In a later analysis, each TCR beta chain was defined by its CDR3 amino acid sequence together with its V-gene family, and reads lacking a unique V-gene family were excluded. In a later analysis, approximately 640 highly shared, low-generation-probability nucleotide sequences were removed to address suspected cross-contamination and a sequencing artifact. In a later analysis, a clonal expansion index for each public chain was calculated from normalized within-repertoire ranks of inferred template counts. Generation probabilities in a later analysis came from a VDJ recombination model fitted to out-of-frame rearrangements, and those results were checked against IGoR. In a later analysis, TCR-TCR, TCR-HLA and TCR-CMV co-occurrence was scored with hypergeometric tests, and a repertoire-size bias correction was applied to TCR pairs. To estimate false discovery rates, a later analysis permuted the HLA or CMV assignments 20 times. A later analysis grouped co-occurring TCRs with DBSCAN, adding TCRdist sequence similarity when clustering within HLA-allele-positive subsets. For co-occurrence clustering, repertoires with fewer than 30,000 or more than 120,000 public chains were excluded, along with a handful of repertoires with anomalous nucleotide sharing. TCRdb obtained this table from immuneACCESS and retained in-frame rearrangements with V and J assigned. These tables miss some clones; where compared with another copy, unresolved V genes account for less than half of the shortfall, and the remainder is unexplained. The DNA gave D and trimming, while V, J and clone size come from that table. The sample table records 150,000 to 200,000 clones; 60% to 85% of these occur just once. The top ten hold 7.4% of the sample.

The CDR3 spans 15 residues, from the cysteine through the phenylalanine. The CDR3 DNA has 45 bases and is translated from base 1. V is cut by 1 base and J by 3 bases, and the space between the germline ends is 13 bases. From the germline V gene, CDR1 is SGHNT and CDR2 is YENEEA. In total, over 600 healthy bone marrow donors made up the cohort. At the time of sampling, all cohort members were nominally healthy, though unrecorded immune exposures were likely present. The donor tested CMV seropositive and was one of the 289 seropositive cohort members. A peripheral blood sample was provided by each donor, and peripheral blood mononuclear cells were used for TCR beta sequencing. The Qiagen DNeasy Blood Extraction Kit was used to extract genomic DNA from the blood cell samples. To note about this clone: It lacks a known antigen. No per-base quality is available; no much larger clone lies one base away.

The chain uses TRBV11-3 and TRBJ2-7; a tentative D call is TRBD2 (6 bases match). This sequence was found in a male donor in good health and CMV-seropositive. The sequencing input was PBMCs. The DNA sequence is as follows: TGTGCCAGCAGCTTAGGGGACTCGGATATCTACGAGCAGTACTTC. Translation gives CASSLGDSDIYEQYF.